Below are 32 T cell receptor beta chains sequenced from a single sample in a study of T cell repertoires in cytomegalovirus infection. For these TCRs, the target antigens are not known. Each CDR3 protein gets one entry after TCRdb re-called the reads with MiXCR. This sample has some 800,000 distinct CDR3 sequences, with about 28% found just once. This specimen was cultured CD8+ T cells from PBMCs, taken from culture after CMV antigen stimulation. The receptors were gathered from a human donor in good health (CMV status not recorded). Some clones in this sample may be carry-over from other donors' samples.

Only one count was recorded for this clonotype. The chain carries TRBV5-1 and TRBJ1-2, with 7 positions matching TRBD1. V dropped 4 bases and J dropped 0; count of bases not matched to a gene: 3. The CDR3 contains 14 residues. The V gene's germline CDR1 is SGHRS and CDR2 YFSETQ. The CDR3 protein is CASSEGTANYGYTF. The CDR3 DNA follows: TGCGCCAGCAGCGAAGGGACAGCTAACTATGGCTACACCTTC. The full variable domain, rest sourced from reference TRBV5-1 and TRBJ1-2, is KAGVTQTPRYLIKTRGQQVTLSCSPISGHRSVSWYQQTPGQGLQFLFEYFSETQRNKGNFPGRFSGRQFSNSRSEMNVSTLELGDSALYLCASSEGTANYGYTFGSGTRLTVV.

This clonotype occurred many times. The J gene is TRBJ2-2, the V gene TRBV7-7, with TRBD2 matching 7 bases. CDR3 length: 15 amino acids. The germline CDR1 and CDR2 sequences are SSHAT and FNYEAQ (reference sequence). CDR3 DNA: TGTGCTAGCGGATCGGGGGGAGGCCCGACCGGGGAGCTGTTTTTT. Translated: CASGSGGGPTGELFF.

The chain employs TRBV12-3 or TRBV12-4 and TRBJ2-1; D perhaps matches TRBD1 (6 bases). The CDR3 sequence is 19 residues long. The V gene lost 7 bases and the J gene lost 6 bases, with 31 bases spanning the gap. CDR3 loop: CASTFSTPSRGGRGNEQFF. The CDR3 region has the DNA TGTGCCAGCACCTTCTCCACCCCCTCCCGGGGTGGCAGGGGCAATGAGCAGTTCTTC.

The chain is built from TRBV19 and TRBJ1-1; no firm D call. With 3 bases removed from V and 4 bases from J, the gap between germline ends came to 9 bases. Looked up from germline, CDR1 is LNHDA and CDR2 is SQIVND (reference sequence). The CDR3 runs to 13 residues. CDR3 loop: CASSINSGTEAFF. CDR3 DNA: TGTGCCAGTAGTATCAATTCGGGCACTGAAGCTTTCTTT.

This clonotype has at least ten counts. The chain couples TRBV9 to TRBJ2-7; TRBD1 matches 8 bases. The CDR3 is 14 residues long. The trim removed 3 bases at V and 0 bases at J, leaving 2 bases unmatched. Germline CDR1 reads SGDLS; CDR2 reads YYNGEE. The CDR3 loop is CASSDGTGSYEQYF. The DNA for the CDR3 is TGTGCCAGCAGCGATGGGACAGGCTCCTACGAGCAGTACTTC. The full variable domain, its missing parts supplied by reference TRBV9 and TRBJ2-7, is DSGVTQTPKHLITATGQRVTLRCSPRSGDLSVYWYQQSLDQGLQFLIQYYNGEERAKGNILERFSAQQFPDLHSELNLSSLELGDSALYFCASSDGTGSYEQYFGPGTRLTVT.

There are many counts of this clonotype. The J gene is TRBJ2-7, the V gene TRBV7-6; 8 nucleotides agree with TRBD1. Germline V lookup: CDR1 SGHVS, CDR2 FNYEAQ. Unmatched junction bases numbered 5, after V lost 3 bases and J lost 4 bases. The length of the CDR3 is 14 residues. The DNA for the CDR3 is TGTGCCAGCAGCTTGGGGACAGGCCGTTACGAGCAGTACTTC. Its protein product is CASSLGTGRYEQYF. Combining the CDR3 with reference TRBV7-6 and TRBJ2-7 gives the whole variable domain GAGVSQSPRYKVTKRGQDVALRCDPISGHVSLYWYRQALGQGPEFLTYFNYEAQQDKSGLPNDRFSAERPEGSISTLTIQRTEQRDSAMYRCASSLGTGRYEQYFGPGTRLTVT.

This chain links TRBV4-1 with TRBJ2-3; TRBD1 might be the D (6 bases). Germline loops: CDR1 MGHRA, CDR2 YSYEKL. V dropped 1 base and J dropped 1 base, with 21 bases sitting between them. The CDR3 runs 19 residues. CDR3 DNA: TGCGCCAGCAGCCAAGCCCCCGTACAGGGAGTTACGGGCACAGATACGCAGTATTTT. Translation gives CASSQAPVQGVTGTDTQYF.

This clonotype occurred a few times. The rearrangement uses TRBV6-6 and TRBJ1-5, with D tentatively TRBD1 (6 bases). Deletions cut 2 bases from V and 5 bases from J, with 13 bases between. Per the germline V gene, CDR1 is MNHNY and CDR2 is SVGAGI (reference sequence). This CDR3 spans 15 amino acids. CDR3 residues: CASSYVQGADQPQHF. The CDR3 DNA reads TGTGCCAGCAGTTACGTACAGGGCGCGGATCAGCCCCAGCATTTT.

The chain is built from TRBV9 and TRBJ1-1; 7 bases are shared with TRBD1. The junction had 4 bases not matched to a gene; V was cut back by 4 bases and J by 1 base. CDR3 length: 14 amino acids. Germline values: CDR1 SGDLS, CDR2 YYNGEE. The CDR3 spells CASSRWTGNTEAFF. CDR3 in DNA: TGTGCCAGCAGCAGATGGACAGGGAACACTGAAGCTTTCTTT.

This clonotype was counted only a few times. The chain recombines TRBV28 with TRBJ1-1; no clear D gene. The V end lost 3 bases, the J end lost 7 bases, and 9 bases lay between the germline ends. The CDR3 covers 12 residues. From germline, CDR1 is MDHEN and CDR2 SYDVKM. CDR3 in DNA: TGTGCCAGCAGTTTCTACGGGATTGAAGCTTTCTTT. Translated, it gives CASSFYGIEAFF.

This CDR3 is CASSESRVGETQYF. In nucleotides, the CDR3 is TGTGCCAGCAGTGAATCAAGGGTCGGAGAGACCCAGTACTTC. The chain joins TRBV6-1 to TRBJ2-5; D unresolved. The CDR3 runs to 14 residues. Germline V gene sequence: CDR1 MNHNS, CDR2 SASEGT. Trimming pared 2 bases from V and 4 bases from J, leaving 11 bases between.

The rearrangement joins TRBV4-1 to TRBJ1-2; D gene unclear. Germline CDR1 and CDR2: MGHRA and YSYEKL. The germline V and J ends were trimmed by 1 base and 1 base, with 13 bases remaining between them. The CDR3 length is 16 residues. The CDR3 sequence: CASSQGRSDLNYGYTF. CDR3 DNA: TGCGCCAGCAGCCAAGGCCGGTCGGACCTTAACTATGGCTACACCTTC.

CDR3 bases: TGTGCCAGCATCGGATGGACAGTCAACTATGGCTACACCTTC. It specifies CASIGWTVNYGYTF. V is TRBV2 and J is TRBJ1-2, with D possibly being TRBD1 (6 bases). V dropped 7 bases and J dropped 2 bases, with 14 bases sitting between them. Germline V gene lookup returns CDR1 SNHLY and CDR2 FYNNEI. The CDR3 sequence is 14 residues long.

Only a few counts were recorded for this clonotype. The chain has TRBV6-5 and TRBJ1-1, with D tentatively TRBD1 (6 bases). Trimming pared 2 bases from V and 0 bases from J, leaving 13 bases between. Germline CDR1 and CDR2: MNHEY and SVGAGI. CDR3 length: 16 residues. The CDR3 DNA sequence: TGTGCCAGCAGTTACGATCAGGGGATTATGAACACTGAAGCTTTCTTT. As protein: CASSYDQGIMNTEAFF.

This clonotype showed up many times. The rearrangement links TRBV7-9 to TRBJ2-3; D remains unclear. Deletions cut 3 bases from V and 5 bases from J, with 6 bases between. Germline CDR1 is SEHNR and CDR2 is FQNEAQ (reference sequence). The CDR3 spans 12 residues. The CDR3 here is CASSFLRDTQYF. The CDR3 DNA reads TGTGCCAGCAGCTTTCTGAGAGATACGCAGTATTTT. Combining the CDR3 with reference TRBV7-9 and TRBJ2-3 gives the whole variable domain DTGVSQNPRHKITKRGQNVTFRCDPISEHNRLYWYRQTLGQGPEFLTYFQNEAQLEKSRLLSDRFSAERPKGSFSTLEIQRTEQGDSAMYLCASSFLRDTQYFGPGTRLTVL.

This clonotype was seen at least ten times. The chain recombines TRBV7-6 with TRBJ1-3; D unclear. Germline CDR1 and CDR2: SGHVS and FNYEAQ. Trimming pared 5 bases from V and 4 bases from J, leaving 9 bases between. The CDR3 contains 13 residues. DNA of the CDR3: TGTGCCAGCAGCAACTCACCAGGAAACACCATATATTTT. Translating gives CASSNSPGNTIYF.

This clonotype was detected ten times or more. The rearrangement joins TRBV12-3 or TRBV12-4 to TRBJ2-7; D is perhaps TRBD1 (5 bases). CDR3 length: 14 residues. V lost 1 base, J lost 6 bases, and 13 bases lay in between. Here the CDR3 DNA reads TGTGCCAGCAGTTTAGTCCCAACAGGTGGCGAGCAGTACTTC. Protein sequence: CASSLVPTGGEQYF.

This clonotype was recorded only once. With a much larger clone just one base away, this may be a read error. The chain recombines TRBV7-6 with TRBJ2-7; possibly TRBD1 or TRBD2 for D (6 bases each). The CDR3 contains 15 residues. V shed 0 bases and J shed 8 bases, with 17 bases lying between them. CDR1 and CDR2 from the germline V gene are SGHVS and FNYEAQ. The CDR3 bases are TGTGCCAGCAGCTTAGCGGGGGGCAATATGCAAAAGCAGTACTTC. Translating gives CASSLAGGNMQKQYF.

As to this clonotype: The junction differs from germline at one of its ends, possibly a read error. The chain uses TRBV29-1 and TRBJ2-1; 7 bases are a match to TRBD1. Germline V gene lookup returns CDR1 SQVTM and CDR2 ANQGSEA. CDR3 length: 12 amino acids. The CDR3 here is CSARDSYNEHFF. CDR3 sequence (DNA): TGCAGCGCCCGGGACAGCTACAATGAGCATTTCTTC.

DNA of the CDR3: TGTGCCAGCAGGGAAGGGGGCGCCGCCACTGAAGCTTTCTTT. It is translated as CASREGGAATEAFF. The V gene is TRBV3-1, the J gene TRBJ1-1; 7 bases align to TRBD1. Unmatched junction bases numbered 8, after V lost 6 bases and J lost 4 bases. The CDR3 is 14 residues long. Germline assignment: CDR1 LGHDT and CDR2 YNNKEL (reference sequence). Full variable domain (outside the CDR3, taken from reference TRBV3-1 and TRBJ1-1): DTAVSQTPKYLVTQMGNDKSIKCEQNLGHDTMYWYKQDSKKFLKIMFSYNNKELIINETVPNRFSPKSPDKAHLNLHINSLELGDSAVYFCASREGGAATEAFFGQGTRLTVV.

This clonotype was observed a handful of times. The chain uses TRBV7-3 and TRBJ2-2; 7 bases are shared with TRBD1. Per germline, CDR1 SGHTA and CDR2 FQGTGA. Losses at the gene ends were 2 bases for V and 4 bases for J; bases not matched to a gene: 4. This CDR3 spans 15 amino acids. The CDR3 coding sequence is TGTGCCAGCAGCTTACGAACAGGGGCCACCGGGGAGCTGTTTTTT. Its translation: CASSLRTGATGELFF. Using reference TRBV7-3 and TRBJ2-2 for the parts outside the CDR3, the full variable domain is GAGVSQTPSNKVTEKGKYVELRCDPISGHTALYWYRQSLGQGPEFLIYFQGTGAADDSGLPNDRFFAVRPEGSVSTLKIQRTERGDSAVYLCASSLRTGATGELFFGEGSRLTVL.

The chain couples TRBV24-1 to TRBJ2-7; D is possibly TRBD1 (5 bases). The CDR3 is 15 residues long. CDR1 KGHDR and CDR2 SFDVKD come from the germline V gene. V lost 5 bases and J 3 bases, leaving 16 bases between the germline ends. The chain's CDR3 is CATSGKGPRVYEQYV. In nucleotides, the CDR3 is TGTGCCACCAGTGGCAAGGGGCCGCGTGTCTACGAGCAGTACGTC.

CDR3 in amino acids: CASSSTGGRYNEQFF. Written as DNA, the CDR3 is TGTGCCAGCAGTTCGACAGGGGGCAGGTACAATGAGCAGTTCTTC. The chain recombines TRBV2 with TRBJ2-1; 10 bases map to TRBD1. V gave up 5 bases and J gave up 4 bases; unmatched junction bases: 5. The CDR3 is 15 residues long. Per germline, CDR1 SNHLY and CDR2 FYNNEI.

Many counts were recorded for this clonotype. CDR3 protein: CASSEGARTEAFF. The CDR3 coding sequence is TGTGCCAGCAGTGAGGGGGCTAGGACTGAAGCTTTCTTT. This chain connects TRBV6-1 to TRBJ1-1, with D tentatively TRBD1 (6 bases). V was trimmed by 3 bases and J by 5 bases, leaving 10 bases between them. The CDR3 covers 13 residues. CDR1 and CDR2 from the germline V gene are MNHNS and SASEGT.

This chain connects TRBV12-3 or TRBV12-4 to TRBJ1-4; 9 bases line up with TRBD1. The CDR3 covers 16 residues. V was pared by 6 bases and J by 4 bases, with 9 bases of the junction left unmatched. CDR3: CASRGTGLIYNEKLFF. The CDR3 region has the DNA TGTGCCAGCAGGGGGACAGGGCTAATCTATAATGAAAAACTGTTTTTT.

V and J are TRBV6-8 and TRBJ1-2; D call uncertain. The V gene's germline CDR1 is MNHGY and CDR2 SAAAGT. The CDR3 sequence is 16 residues long. V was clipped by 4 bases and J by 11 bases, with 26 bases between them. The CDR3 reads CASSLDPAITLDGYTF. The CDR3 DNA reads as TGTGCCAGCAGTTTAGACCCGGCGATAACCCTCGACGGGTACACCTTC.

The rearrangement links TRBV4-2 to TRBJ1-1; D might be TRBD1 (6 bases). Trimming cost V 0 bases and J 4 bases, with 18 bases left between them. Per the germline V gene, CDR1 is LGHNA and CDR2 is YNFKEQ. The CDR3 extends over 17 amino acids. Here the CDR3 reads CASSQELWDILGTEAFF. The CDR3 nucleotides read TGTGCCAGCAGCCAAGAGTTGTGGGACATCCTTGGCACTGAAGCTTTCTTT.

The chain carries TRBV4-1 and TRBJ2-1; 7 bases are a match to TRBD1. V dropped 1 base and J dropped 8; count of bases not matched to a gene: 8. In germline, CDR1 is MGHRA, CDR2 YSYEKL. This CDR3 has 15 residues. In DNA form, the CDR3 reads TGCGCCAGCAGCCAAGTCAAGAGGGGGCTGGATGAGCAGTTCTTC. Translation: CASSQVKRGLDEQFF.

This clonotype was counted many times. The rearrangement uses TRBV7-6 and TRBJ2-1; D is unclear. Germline assignment: CDR1 SGHVS and CDR2 FNYEAQ. CDR3 length: 13 residues. Trimming stripped 5 bases from V and 4 bases from J, with 9 bases between. The CDR3 reads CASSPQAYNEQFF. In nucleotides, the CDR3 is TGTGCCAGCAGCCCTCAGGCATACAATGAGCAGTTCTTC.

This clonotype was recorded only once. Written as DNA, the CDR3 is TGTGCCAGCAGTTTTACGCTGGGCCAAGAGACCCAGTACTTC. This translates into CASSFTLGQETQYF. The chain employs TRBV12-3 or TRBV12-4 and TRBJ2-5; unclear D gene. Trimming shortened V by 3 bases and J by 1 base, and 9 bases separated the two germline ends. The CDR3 covers 14 residues.

This clonotype turned up a few times. The V gene is TRBV20-1, the J gene TRBJ1-2; possibly TRBD1 for D (5 bases). V was pared by 6 bases and J by 0 bases, with 20 bases between. Germline assignment: CDR1 DFQATT and CDR2 SNEGSKA (reference sequence). The CDR3 is 16 amino acids. CDR3 residues: CSAISTDHVSNYGYTF. The CDR3 DNA is TGCAGTGCCATCTCGACAGACCATGTATCTAACTATGGCTACACCTTC.

The chain joins TRBV14 to TRBJ2-1; 8 bases align to TRBD2. From germline, CDR1 is SGHDN and CDR2 FVKESK. The CDR3 extends over 15 amino acids. Germline trimming cut 4 bases from V and 8 bases from J; bases unmatched to any gene: 10. The chain's CDR3 is CASSLRGGRIYEQFF. As DNA, the CDR3 is TGTGCCAGCAGCCTCCGCGGGGGGCGCATCTATGAGCAGTTCTTC.